Each of the 2 T cell receptor beta chains below was sequenced from the same sample in a study of cytomegalovirus exposure and HLA in healthy donors. PCR involved 60 Vbeta and 13 Jbeta primers. Method: immunoSEQ multiplex PCR; TCRdb's copy keeps in-frame clones and lacks some. The repertoire consists of over 100,000 clones, with 50% to 70% occurring once and the leading ten covering around 4.8%. Sequenced sample: PBMCs. All receptors derive from a human donor in good health.

The chain employs TRBV2 and TRBJ1-3, with D tentatively TRBD1 (5 bases). Germline values: CDR1 SNHLY, CDR2 FYNNEI. Between the trimmed V and J ends, which lost 5 bases and 0 bases, there was a span of 8 bases. The CDR3 covers 14 residues. The DNA of the CDR3 is TGTGCCAGCAGTTTGGACAACTCTGGAAACACCATATATTTT. It translates to CASSLDNSGNTIYF.

The genes are TRBV11-1 and TRBJ1-5; 7 nucleotides line up with TRBD1. The junction had 4 bases not matched to a gene; V was cut back by 6 bases and J by 5 bases. This CDR3 has 13 residues. CDR1 is SGHAT, CDR2 FQDESV, per germline (reference sequence). CDR3 residues: CASSLTGDQPQHF. CDR3 bases: TGTGCCAGCAGTTTAACAGGGGATCAGCCCCAGCATTTT.